These 23 T cell receptor beta chains were sequenced from one sample in a study of blood T cell repertoires in COVID-19 (dated by TCRdb to 2018 to 2021). Receptor libraries were prepared by the immunoSEQ multiplex PCR assay. Drawn from immuneACCESS, this table holds only the in-frame rearrangements with V and J called that TCRdb kept. Clones are partly lost; checked studies trace under half to an unresolved V gene and leave the rest unexplained. Recorded for this sample are approximately 180,000 clones; around 80% of them occurred a single time. In total, the top ten clones hold roughly 17% of the sample. Sequenced: PBMCs or T cells enriched from blood (not recorded which). Source of these receptors: a woman in her forties or fifties who had recovered from COVID-19.

The chain joins TRBV5-1 to TRBJ2-7; D might be TRBD1 (5 bases). The V gene's germline CDR1 is SGHRS and CDR2 YFSETQ. Deletions cut 0 bases from V and 6 bases from J, with 13 bases between. CDR3 length: 14 amino acids. CDR3 loop: CASSLGFERGEQYF. The DNA for the CDR3 is TGCGCCAGCAGCTTGGGTTTTGAAAGGGGCGAGCAGTACTTC.

Notes on this clone: The junction and the germline gene differ at one end; a read error may be behind it. The J gene is TRBJ2-7, the V gene TRBV12-3 or TRBV12-4; the D gene is possibly TRBD2 (6 bases). This CDR3 has 12 residues. The CDR3 sequence: CASSSPGVPCVF. CDR3 bases: TGTGCCAGCAGTTCCCCGGGAGTCCCCTGCGTTTTC.

The chain links TRBV9 to TRBJ1-1; no clear D gene. Germline values: CDR1 SGDLS, CDR2 YYNGEE. The V gene lost 3 bases and the J gene lost 2 bases, with 14 bases spanning the gap. CDR3 size: 15 residues. The CDR3 nucleotides read TGTGCCAGCAGCGGCATTGAAGAGGGAAACACTGAAGCTTTCTTT. Protein product: CASSGIEEGNTEAFF.

This sequence joins TRBV12-3 or TRBV12-4 and TRBJ2-1; D remains unclear. The CDR3 loop spans 13 amino acids. V was shortened by 6 bases and J by 3 bases, with 9 bases between the two germline ends. For the CDR3, the DNA is TGTGCCAGCAGCCTTGGCAGCTACAATGAGCAGTTCTTC. Residues: CASSLGSYNEQFF.

The chain combines TRBV5-1 with TRBJ1-3; 9 bases agree with TRBD1. V dropped 4 bases and J dropped 3; count of bases not matched to a gene: 5. Germline V gene sequence: CDR1 SGHRS, CDR2 YFSETQ. CDR3 length equals 15 residues. The CDR3 loop reads CASSVDRGYGNTIYF. The CDR3 DNA is TGCGCCAGCAGCGTTGACAGGGGGTATGGAAACACCATATATTTT.

This CDR3 reads CASSVGPNRNTEAFF. CDR3 bases: TGTGCCAGCAGCGTCGGTCCGAACCGGAACACTGAAGCTTTCTTT. V gene TRBV6-5 combines with J gene TRBJ1-1, with D unresolved. The CDR3 runs 15 residues. CDR1 and CDR2 from the germline V gene are MNHEY and SVGAGI. The ends were cut back, 6 bases at V and 1 base at J, with 15 bases in the middle.

The chain links TRBV7-2 to TRBJ1-5, with 7 bases identical to TRBD1. The V segment lost 5 bases and the J segment 11 bases; nucleotides outside the gene matches: 12. This CDR3 region has 14 residues. Germline assignment: CDR1 SGHTA and CDR2 FQGNSA. The CDR3 nucleotides read TGTGCCAGCAGCCCACGACAGGGTGTTGAGGCCCAGCATTTT. This codes for CASSPRQGVEAQHF.

This rearrangement joins TRBV3-1 (or the pseudogene TRBV3-2) to TRBJ2-2, with 10 bases fitting TRBD2. CDR3 length: 16 residues. In germline, CDR1 is LGHDT, CDR2 YNNKEL (reference sequence). The J segment lost 5 bases and the V segment lost 5 bases, leaving 8 bases of the junction unmatched. CDR3 loop: CASSWASGRSTGELFF. The CDR3 region has the DNA TGTGCCAGCAGCTGGGCTAGCGGGAGATCGACCGGGGAGCTGTTTTTT.

The gene calls are TRBV3-1 (or the pseudogene TRBV3-2) and TRBJ1-2; a weak D match, TRBD1 (6 bases). With 5 bases removed from V and 8 bases from J, the gap between germline ends came to 15 bases. The CDR3 extends over 13 amino acids. Germline V CDR1 and CDR2: LGHDT, YNNKEL (reference sequence). The DNA of the CDR3 is TGTGCCAGCAGCGACGCAGGGGTTTGGGGCTACACCTTC. It is translated as CASSDAGVWGYTF.

This sequence joins TRBV7-9 and TRBJ2-3; 8 bases are a match to TRBD1. CDR1 SEHNR and CDR2 FQNEAQ come from the germline V gene (reference sequence). V was pared by 1 base and J by 2 bases, with 5 bases of the junction left unmatched. The CDR3 has 16 amino acids. The CDR3 sequence is CASSLVQGAYTDTQYF. CDR3 DNA: TGTGCCAGCAGCTTAGTCCAGGGGGCGTACACAGATACGCAGTATTTT.

CDR3 sequence reads: CASSFWTSGIETQYF. Here the CDR3 DNA reads TGTGCCAGCAGCTTTTGGACTAGCGGGATAGAGACCCAGTACTTC. This chain connects TRBV7-9 to TRBJ2-5; 12 bases are shared with TRBD2. This CDR3 is 15 amino acids long. V lost 3 bases, J lost 4 bases, and 3 bases stayed unmatched. Germline CDR1 SEHNR, CDR2 FQNEAQ (reference sequence).

The chain carries TRBV7-9 and TRBJ2-3; the D gene is possibly TRBD2 (7 bases). The CDR3 contains 18 residues. Trimming pared 6 bases from V and 6 bases from J, leaving 28 bases between. Germline assignment: CDR1 SEHNR and CDR2 FQNEAQ (reference sequence). In DNA, the CDR3 is TGTGCCAGCAGAGGGGGGGTGTCAGAGATGGCTCTAGGGGATACGCAGTATTTT. Its translation: CASRGGVSEMALGDTQYF.

The chain employs TRBV5-1 and TRBJ2-7; 10 nucleotides match TRBD2. V shed 4 bases, J shed 4 bases, and the junction held 8 bases outside the gene matches. The CDR3 totals 15 residues. CDR1 is SGHRS, CDR2 YFSETQ, per germline. The chain's CDR3 is CASSRTSGVGYEQYF. As DNA, the CDR3 is TGCGCCAGCAGCCGGACTAGCGGAGTCGGTTACGAGCAGTACTTC.

The chain recombines TRBV5-6 with TRBJ1-1, with 7 positions matching TRBD1. V lost 4 bases and J lost 3; bases outside the gene matches: 6. Germline V gene sequence: CDR1 SGHDT, CDR2 YYEEEE. The CDR3 length is 14 residues. The CDR3 is CASSQGDSHTEAFF. The CDR3 DNA is TGTGCCAGCAGCCAGGGGGACAGCCACACTGAAGCTTTCTTT.

J is TRBJ2-3 and V is TRBV19; 13 bases are a match to TRBD2. Trimming removed 5 bases from V and 6 bases from J; junction bases left unmatched: 5. CDR1 LNHDA and CDR2 SQIVND come from the germline V gene (reference sequence). CDR3 length: 15 residues. This CDR3 is CASSSQTSGRDTQYF. The CDR3 DNA sequence: TGTGCCAGTAGTTCGCAGACTAGCGGGAGGGATACGCAGTATTTT.

The V call is TRBV6-1, the J call TRBJ1-2, with D uncertain. The CDR3 has 13 amino acids. The V and J ends lost 0 bases and 8 bases respectively, with 10 bases between them. Looked up from germline, CDR1 is MNHNS and CDR2 is SASEGT. CDR3 sequence reads: CASSEAERPGYTF. CDR3 DNA sequence: TGTGCCAGCAGTGAAGCGGAGCGCCCGGGCTACACCTTC.

This clone was seen many times. V gene TRBV10-3 combines with J gene TRBJ2-2; unclear D gene. In germline, CDR1 is ENHRY, CDR2 SYGVKD. Trimming stripped 3 bases from V and 0 bases from J, with 8 bases between. The CDR3 contains 15 residues. The CDR3 here is CAISEAPANTGELFF. The CDR3 bases are TGTGCCATCAGTGAAGCCCCGGCGAACACCGGGGAGCTGTTTTTT.

There are a few counts of this clone. The chain uses TRBV9 and TRBJ1-5; TRBD1 matches 8 bases. The CDR3 runs to 16 residues. Germline loops: CDR1 SGDLS, CDR2 YYNGEE. V lost 3 bases to trimming and J lost 4 bases; unmatched junction nucleotides: 9. The DNA for the CDR3 is TGTGCCAGCAGCGACCGGGACAGGCCGACGAATCAGCCCCAGCATTTT. It codes for CASSDRDRPTNQPQHF. Together with reference TRBV9 and TRBJ1-5, the CDR3 gives the full variable domain: DSGVTQTPKHLITATGQRVTLRCSPRSGDLSVYWYQQSLDQGLQFLIQYYNGEERAKGNILERFSAQQFPDLHSELNLSSLELGDSALYFCASSDRDRPTNQPQHFGDGTRLSIL.

The chain employs TRBV6-5 and TRBJ2-7; D is perhaps TRBD2 (6 bases). Germline CDR1 reads MNHEY; CDR2 reads SVGAGI. The CDR3 has 14 residues. The germline V and J ends were trimmed by 0 bases and 1 base, with 7 bases remaining between them. CDR3 in DNA: TGTGCCAGCAGTTACTCGGCGGGGTCCTACGAGCAGTACTTC. As protein: CASSYSAGSYEQYF.

This chain links TRBV5-1 with TRBJ2-5, with D perhaps TRBD1 (6 bases). V was trimmed by 0 bases and J by 5 bases, leaving 11 bases between them. Germline CDR1 and CDR2: SGHRS and YFSETQ. This CDR3 has 14 amino acids. CDR3 nucleotide sequence: TGCGCCAGCAGCTTGGGACAGGCAGGGGAGACCCAGTACTTC. This encodes CASSLGQAGETQYF.

V usage is TRBV7-9 and J usage is TRBJ1-5, with D hard to call. Looked up from germline, CDR1 is SEHNR and CDR2 is FQNEAQ (reference sequence). Deletions cut 4 bases from V and 11 bases from J, with 15 bases between. This CDR3 spans 13 amino acids. CDR3 protein: CASSSNKDSAQHF. CDR3 in DNA: TGTGCCAGCAGCTCCAACAAGGACTCGGCCCAGCATTTT.

This chain links TRBV4-1 with TRBJ2-6; D is unclear. There are 18 residues in the CDR3. V lost 1 base, J lost 0 bases, and 13 bases lay in between. The germline gives CDR1 MGHRA, CDR2 YSYEKL. DNA of the CDR3: TGCGCCAGCAGCCAAGGTTCCTCGGGTAGCTCTGGGGCCAACGTCCTGACTTTC. The encoded protein is CASSQGSSGSSGANVLTF.

The rearrangement uses TRBV19 and TRBJ2-1; TRBD2 matches 8 bases. CDR3 size: 15 residues. With 1 base clipped from V and 4 bases from J, the junction kept 3 bases outside the gene matches. Germline V lookup: CDR1 LNHDA, CDR2 SQIVND (reference sequence). For the CDR3, the DNA is TGTGCCAGTAGTATAGGTGGCGGGAGGTACAATGAGCAGTTCTTC. The encoded protein is CASSIGGGRYNEQFF. Supplemented by reference TRBV19 and TRBJ2-1, the full variable domain reads DGGITQSPKYLFRKEGQNVTLSCEQNLNHDAMYWYRQDPGQGLRLIYYSQIVNDFQKGDIAEGYSVSREKKESFPLTVTSAQKNPTAFYLCASSIGGGRYNEQFFGPGTRLTVL.